This TCR beta chain was profiled in a study of blood T cell repertoires in COVID-19. Some clones are missing from TCRdb's copy, which holds only in-frame ones; the method was immunoSEQ multiplex PCR. This sample has 250,000 or so clones; about 80% occur once, and the top ten carry 3% to 4.5%. V was cut by 2 bases and J by 1 base, with 9 bases left in between. The V gene's germline CDR1 is MDHEN and CDR2 SYDVKM. This CDR3 is built from 15 residues. The chain employs TRBV28 and TRBJ1-3; D ambiguous. What was sequenced was PBMCs or T cells enriched from blood (not recorded which). This clonotype originated in a woman aged 35 to 49 who had been exposed to COVID-19. The DNA for the CDR3 is TGTGCCAGCAGTTTAGCAGGATCATCTGGAAACACCATATATTTT. This translates into CASSLAGSSGNTIYF.